The next 25 T cell receptor beta chains were all read from a single sample in a study of immune evolution from preneoplasia to lung adenocarcinoma. Sequencing was performed with immunoSEQ multiplex PCR; in TCRdb, only in-frame clones are kept and a portion is missing. Among about 7,800 clones listed, approximately 72% were seen once. The material sequenced was FFPE lung adenocarcinoma in situ tissue. These receptors were taken from a donor at least 70 years old with lung adenocarcinoma. Some clones in this sample may be carry-over from other donors' samples.

A note on this clone: In the same sample, other DNA sequences code for this CDR3. The gene calls are TRBV30 and TRBJ2-1, with D tentatively TRBD2 (5 bases). Germline V gene data show CDR1 as GTSNPN and CDR2 as SVGIG (reference sequence). V was trimmed by 5 bases and J by 7 bases, leaving 12 bases between them. This CDR3 contains 12 residues. The CDR3 reads CAWGELGNEQFF. The CDR3 DNA reads as TGTGCCTGGGGGGAGCTCGGTAATGAGCAGTTCTTC. Full variable domain (remainder filled in from reference TRBV30 and TRBJ2-1): SQTIHQWPATLVQPVGSPLSLECTVEGTSNPNLYWYRQAAGRGLQLLFYSVGIGQISSEVPQNLSASRPQDRQFILSSKKLLLSDSGFYLCAWGELGNEQFFGPGTRLTVL.

This clone has only a few counts. The chain employs TRBV6-6 and TRBJ2-3; D is perhaps TRBD2 (6 bases). Trimming cost V 10 bases and J 0 bases, with 11 bases left between them. Germline V lookup: CDR1 MNHNY, CDR2 SVGAGI (reference sequence). The CDR3 has 13 amino acids. Written as DNA, the CDR3 is TGTGCCACCAACCGGGGGAGCACAGATACGCAGTATTTT. It specifies CATNRGSTDTQYF.

The rearrangement joins TRBV7-9 to TRBJ1-2; no firm D call. The germline CDR1 and CDR2 sequences are SEHNR and FQNEAQ (reference sequence). V gave up 3 bases and J gave up 8 bases, with 7 bases separating them. This CDR3 region has 11 residues. This CDR3 is CASSFLEGYTF. The DNA for the CDR3 is TGTGCCAGCAGCTTTCTTGAAGGCTACACCTTC.

The rearrangement links TRBV19 to TRBJ1-6; D may be TRBD1 (5 bases). This CDR3 is 15 amino acids long. Germline V gene lookup returns CDR1 LNHDA and CDR2 SQIVND (reference sequence). V was clipped by 5 bases and J by 6 bases, with 14 bases between them. CDR3 sequence (DNA): TGTGCCAGTAGTGGGGGGGTGCCTAGTAATTCACCCCTCCACTTT. It yields the protein CASSGGVPSNSPLHF.

V is TRBV5-1 and J is TRBJ1-2, with 9 bases aligning to TRBD1. Germline CDR1 and CDR2: SGHRS and YFSETQ. The junction had 2 bases not matched to a gene; V was cut back by 4 bases and J by 1 base. The CDR3 consists of 14 residues. CDR3 sequence: CASSGGQGNYGYTF. The CDR3 bases are TGCGCCAGCAGCGGGGGACAGGGTAACTATGGCTACACCTTC.

The genes are TRBV20-1 and TRBJ2-7; unclear D gene. Between the trimmed V and J ends, which lost 7 bases and 4 bases, there was a span of 11 bases. Germline values: CDR1 DFQATT, CDR2 SNEGSKA (reference sequence). This CDR3 is 11 amino acids long. CDR3 nucleotides: TGCAGTGTTCGGACGGAGTACGAGCAGTACTTC. Its translation is CSVRTEYEQYF.

This clone was detected once. This sequence joins TRBV7-9 and TRBJ1-2; 8 bases match TRBD1. There are 13 residues in the CDR3. Germline V gene data show CDR1 as SEHNR and CDR2 as FQNEAQ (reference sequence). J lost 8 bases, V lost 5 bases, and 7 bases had no gene match. The CDR3 DNA sequence: TGTGCCAGCAGCGAACAGGGGGTTGCGGGCTACACCTTC. Its translation is CASSEQGVAGYTF.

V and J are TRBV7-9 and TRBJ2-5, with 10 positions matching TRBD2. Germline V gene lookup returns CDR1 SEHNR and CDR2 FQNEAQ (reference sequence). V dropped 4 bases and J dropped 1; count of bases not matched to a gene: 3. This CDR3 has 15 residues. CDR3 sequence reads: CASSSASGGQETQYF. The CDR3 coding sequence is TGTGCCAGCAGCTCAGCTAGCGGGGGCCAAGAGACCCAGTACTTC.

This chain connects TRBV6-6 to TRBJ1-2, with 8 bases aligning to TRBD1. Germline CDR1 MNHNY, CDR2 SVGAGI (reference sequence). After removal of 6 bases from V and 3 bases from J, the junction contained 3 bases not matched to a gene. CDR3 length: 13 residues. CDR3 sequence (DNA): TGTGCCAGCAGGGACAGGGCGTACTATGGCTACACCTTC. Translating gives CASRDRAYYGYTF.

This chain links TRBV7-8 with TRBJ1-2; TRBD1 matches at 11 bases. The CDR3 loop spans 17 amino acids. The V gene's germline CDR1 is SGHVS and CDR2 FQNEAQ. V was pared by 1 base and J by 5 bases, with 9 bases of the junction left unmatched. The CDR3, as DNA: TGTGCCAGCAGCTTAGTGGACAGGGGGCTTAGAGGTTATGGCTACACCTTC. Protein: CASSLVDRGLRGYGYTF.

This chain uses TRBV2 with TRBJ2-7; D may be TRBD1 (5 bases). The CDR3 consists of 12 residues. Germline V gives CDR1 SNHLY, CDR2 FYNNEI. V dropped 4 bases and J dropped 3 bases, with 7 bases sitting between them. DNA for the CDR3: TGTGCCAGCAGTGGCCAGGGCTACGAGCAGTACTTC. It translates to CASSGQGYEQYF.

The chain has TRBV15 and TRBJ1-4; D is uncertain. CDR1 is LNHNV, CDR2 YYDKDF, per germline (reference sequence). This CDR3 is 16 amino acids long. The germline V and J ends were trimmed by 1 base and 5 bases, with 14 bases remaining between them. This CDR3 is CATSRVRAPGNEKLFF. In nucleotides, the CDR3 is TGTGCCACCAGCAGAGTTCGGGCCCCTGGGAATGAAAAACTGTTTTTT.

The rearrangement uses TRBV6-1 and TRBJ2-7; 10 nucleotides align to TRBD1. V trimming: 0 bases; J trimming: 4 bases; junction bases outside the gene matches: 6. Germline V CDR1 and CDR2: MNHNS, SASEGT. This CDR3 has 16 residues. In nucleotides, the CDR3 is TGTGCCAGCAGTGAAGCGTTCGGGACAGGGGTGTACGAGCAGTACTTC. This codes for CASSEAFGTGVYEQYF.

The CDR3 nucleotides read TGTGCCAGTAGTATTGCTCGGGGGCCTAGCACAGATACGCAGTATTTT. Protein product: CASSIARGPSTDTQYF. This chain connects TRBV19 to TRBJ2-3; possibly TRBD1 or TRBD2 for D (6 bases each). The V end lost 3 bases, the J end lost 0 bases, and 13 bases lay between the germline ends. The CDR3 consists of 16 residues. Germline V CDR1 and CDR2: LNHDA, SQIVND (reference sequence).

The chain links TRBV5-1 to TRBJ1-1; TRBD1 aligns across 8 bases. Trimming at V came to 2 bases and at J to 5 bases, leaving 11 bases not matched to a gene. Germline V lookup: CDR1 SGHRS, CDR2 YFSETQ. This CDR3 region has 16 residues. In nucleotides, the CDR3 is TGCGCCAGCAGCTTTGGCCAGGGGGCACTAGGGACTGAAGCTTTCTTT. It yields the protein CASSFGQGALGTEAFF.

This sequence joins TRBV6-6 and TRBJ2-5; TRBD2 matches at 10 bases. The CDR3 length is 14 residues. Per the germline V gene, CDR1 is MNHNY and CDR2 is SVGAGI (reference sequence). The J segment lost 6 bases and the V segment lost 6 bases, leaving 7 bases of the junction unmatched. The CDR3 bases are TGTGCCAGCAGGCCTAGCGGGGGAGGACAGACCCAGTACTTC. It specifies CASRPSGGGQTQYF.

The J gene is TRBJ1-4, the V gene TRBV30; 7 bases line up with TRBD1. Germline CDR1 reads GTSNPN; CDR2 reads SVGIG (reference sequence). The CDR3 length is 13 residues. With V trimmed by 1 base and J by 7 bases, 3 bases remained unmatched. In DNA, the CDR3 is TGTGCCTGGAGTGAGGGACAGACTGAAAAACTGTTTTTT. Encoded protein: CAWSEGQTEKLFF.

The table lists this clone with a few counts. The chain joins TRBV2 to TRBJ1-2, with TRBD1 matching 11 bases. The CDR3 sequence is 15 residues long. Germline loops: CDR1 SNHLY, CDR2 FYNNEI. V shed 7 bases, J shed 7 bases, and the junction held 11 bases outside the gene matches. The CDR3, as DNA: TGTGCCAGCACCCTAGAGGGACAGGGGGAAAGTGGCTACACCTTC. Protein sequence: CASTLEGQGESGYTF.

The rearrangement uses TRBV6-4 and TRBJ2-6, with TRBD1 identical over 9 bases. The CDR3 extends over 16 amino acids. Germline V gene data show CDR1 as MRHNA and CDR2 as SNTAGT. Trimming at V came to 5 bases and at J to 3 bases, leaving 5 bases not matched to a gene. CDR3 sequence: CASSPGTGIGANVLTF. DNA of the CDR3: TGTGCCAGCAGTCCCGGGACAGGGATTGGGGCCAACGTCCTGACTTTC.

This clone was picked up a small number of times. The rearrangement joins TRBV4-1 to TRBJ2-3; 9 bases line up with TRBD2. The V gene end was trimmed by 4 bases and the J gene end by 4 bases; junction bases not matched to a gene: 12. The CDR3 loop spans 17 amino acids. Germline V gene lookup returns CDR1 MGHRA and CDR2 YSYEKL. The DNA for the CDR3 is TGCGCCAGCAGCCCACTGGGGGCTAGCGGGGAGGCAGATACGCAGTATTTT. Translation gives CASSPLGASGEADTQYF.

The gene calls are TRBV5-4 and TRBJ2-5; 8 bases map to TRBD1. Germline V gives CDR1 SGHNT, CDR2 YYREEE (reference sequence). CDR3 length: 15 amino acids. V lost 3 bases and J lost 5; bases outside the gene matches: 9. The CDR3 DNA sequence: TGTGCCAGCAGCTCCCGACAGGGGTGGGGGGAGACCCAGTACTTC. It yields the protein CASSSRQGWGETQYF.

J is TRBJ1-1 and V is TRBV11-3, with unresolved D. This CDR3 region has 15 residues. V lost 0 bases and J lost 3, with 11 bases in between. Germline loops: CDR1 SGHNT, CDR2 YENEEA. CDR3 sequence: CASSLDGLPYTEAFF. As DNA, the CDR3 is TGTGCCAGCAGCTTAGATGGGTTGCCTTACACTGAAGCTTTCTTT.

The chain couples TRBV5-1 to TRBJ2-3; 13 bases are shared with TRBD2. The CDR3 covers 16 residues. Germline V gene data show CDR1 as SGHRS and CDR2 as YFSETQ. The V gene end was trimmed by 4 bases and the J gene end by 8 bases; junction bases not matched to a gene: 10. This CDR3 reads CASSQGLAGRGGTQYF. CDR3 coding DNA: TGCGCCAGCAGCCAGGGACTAGCGGGGCGTGGTGGTACGCAGTATTTT.

The chain uses TRBV28 and TRBJ2-1, with 11 bases fitting TRBD2. CDR3 length: 15 amino acids. The germline V gene has CDR1 MDHEN and CDR2 SYDVKM. Germline trimming cut 8 bases from V and 7 bases from J; bases unmatched to any gene: 10. CDR3 sequence (DNA): TGTGCCAGCGGAAAACTTAGCGGGGGGGCGAATGAGCAGTTCTTC. Translating gives CASGKLSGGANEQFF.

This chain links TRBV7-3 with TRBJ2-6; 9 bases agree with TRBD1. Germline assignment: CDR1 SGHTA and CDR2 FQGTGA. The J segment lost 1 base and the V segment lost 6 bases, leaving 7 bases of the junction unmatched. The length of the CDR3 is 17 residues. The CDR3 coding sequence is TGTGCCAGCAGTACAGGGGGCTCCGGGTCTGGGGCCAACGTCCTGACTTTC. Encoded protein: CASSTGGSGSGANVLTF.